This T cell receptor beta chain originates from a study of CXCR3-negative and CXCR3-positive naive CD8 T cells. In preparing the TRB cDNA libraries, 5' RACE with UMI labels was used. From its re-call of the 5' RACE reads, TCRdb lists each CDR3 protein once, without DNA. Its table lists approximately 66,000 distinct CDR3 sequences. General study findings and limits: CXCR3-positive naive cells carried more hydrophobic TRB CDR3s than CXCR3-negative naive cells did. Each naive subset displayed comparably high diversity, whereas memory CD8+ cells displayed much lower diversity. CXCR3 levels fell partly with cryopreservation; most assays relied on fresh PBMCs.

Germline CDR1 reads SGDLS; CDR2 reads YYNGEE. CDR3 length: 14 residues. In the case of this clonotype: Its antigen is currently unknown.

The sorter processed each CD8+ T cell subset in triplicate at about 320,000 cells apiece. J is TRBJ1-1 and V is TRBV9; as DNA is missing, the TRBD1 call by TCRdb cannot be tested. Sample: naive CXCR3- CD8+ T cells from blood. Subset noted: CD45RO-CCR7+CD27+CD95- naive CD8+ T cells lacking CXCR3 (TNR3-). This TCR was recovered from a human donor in good health. Some clones in this sample may be carry-over from other donors' samples. Here the CDR3 reads CASSVGTGGVEAFF.